Below, 15 T cell receptor beta chains from the same sample are listed, as sequenced in a study of blood T cell repertoires in COVID-19. Assay: immunoSEQ multiplex PCR; the TCRdb copy retains only in-frame clones and omits some. The sample records fewer than 300,000 clones, 86% being singletons. The specimen was peripheral blood. These receptors came from a man between 40 and 49 years old who had recovered from COVID-19.

The V and J genes are TRBV21-1 and TRBJ1-1; TRBD1 is the table's D call and was not checked against the DNA. TRBV21-1 is flagged as a pseudogene. The length of the CDR3 is 17 residues. CDR3 sequence: CAMPTPGQDSMNTEAFF. The DNA for the CDR3 is TGTGCCATGCCTACTCCGGGACAGGACTCAATGAACACTGAAGCTTTCTTT.

The gene calls are TRBV4-2 and TRBJ2-7, with 12 bases fitting TRBD2. Germline lookup yields CDR1 LGHNA and CDR2 YNFKEQ. V shed 1 base, J shed 1 base, and the junction held 5 bases outside the gene matches. The CDR3 length is 17 residues. CDR3 nucleotide sequence: TGTGCCAGCAGCCAAGGCCCACTAGCGGGAGGTTCCTACGAGCAGTACTTC. Its protein is CASSQGPLAGGSYEQYF.

The gene calls are TRBV7-8 and TRBJ2-4, with TRBD2 matching 7 bases. The junction had 6 bases not matched to a gene; V was cut back by 1 base and J by 6 bases. The germline gives CDR1 SGHVS, CDR2 FQNEAQ. This CDR3 is built from 15 residues. The DNA for the CDR3 is TGTGCCAGCAGCTTAGGGATTGGCGGGGGAAACATTCAGTACTTC. Translation gives CASSLGIGGGNIQYF.

This clone was detected only once. This rearrangement joins TRBV6-2 or TRBV6-3 to TRBJ2-7; 9 bases map to TRBD2. This CDR3 region has 15 residues. V was clipped by 5 bases and J by 1 base; unmatched bases: 6. Germline CDR1 is MNHEY and CDR2 is SVGEGT. This CDR3 is CASSAPTSGSYEQYF. In DNA form, the CDR3 reads TGTGCCAGCAGTGCCCCGACTAGCGGTTCCTACGAGCAGTACTTC.

The V call is TRBV18, the J call TRBJ2-7, with a weak D call TRBD1 (5 bases). CDR1 is KGHSH, CDR2 LQKENI, per germline. CDR3 length: 16 residues. V was trimmed by 1 base and J by 0 bases, leaving 13 bases between them. The CDR3 reads CASSPLSGPSSYEQYF. In DNA form, the CDR3 reads TGTGCCAGCTCACCACTGTCAGGGCCTAGCTCCTACGAGCAGTACTTC.

V is TRBV5-6 and J is TRBJ2-5; perhaps TRBD1 as D (5 bases). The CDR3 has 15 residues. Germline CDR1 is SGHDT and CDR2 is YYEEEE. The V end lost 0 bases, the J end lost 5 bases, and 14 bases lay between the germline ends. CDR3 loop: CASSLGWGTAETQYF. CDR3 sequence (DNA): TGTGCCAGCAGCTTGGGGTGGGGCACGGCGGAGACCCAGTACTTC.

This sequence joins TRBV30 and TRBJ2-7; D is perhaps TRBD2 (6 bases). This CDR3 spans 15 amino acids. Germline assignment: CDR1 GTSNPN and CDR2 SVGIG (reference sequence). The ends were cut back, 3 bases at V and 3 bases at J, with 18 bases in the middle. The CDR3 here is CAWSIGRNSGYEQYF. The CDR3 DNA follows: TGTGCCTGGAGCATAGGGAGGAATAGCGGCTACGAGCAGTACTTC.

This chain joins TRBV18 and TRBJ2-5, with TRBD1 identical over 8 bases. Trimming cost V 4 bases and J 3 bases; bases outside gene matches: 4. Germline loops: CDR1 KGHSH, CDR2 LQKENI. The CDR3 runs to 14 residues. In DNA, the CDR3 is TGTGCCAGCTCACTCGACAGGGGTAAAGAGACCCAGTACTTC. It translates to CASSLDRGKETQYF.

The chain joins TRBV6-2 or TRBV6-3 to TRBJ1-1; no reliable D call. The V gene lost 3 bases and the J gene lost 5 bases, with 13 bases spanning the gap. Per germline, CDR1 MNHEY and CDR2 SVGEGT. This CDR3 is built from 14 residues. As DNA, the CDR3 is TGTGCCAGCAGTTATGATGACGAGGGTACTGAAGCTTTCTTT. It encodes CASSYDDEGTEAFF.

The rearrangement links TRBV29-1 to TRBJ1-2; possible D gene TRBD1, 6 bases. Trimming took 5 bases from V and 1 from J, leaving 14 bases between them. In germline, CDR1 is SQVTM, CDR2 ANQGSEA. This CDR3 comprises 14 residues. The DNA of the CDR3 is TGCAGCGTTACTGACAGGTCGTATAACTATGGCTACACCTTC. Translation gives CSVTDRSYNYGYTF.

The chain is built from TRBV7-2 and TRBJ2-1; D ambiguous. CDR3 length: 10 amino acids. The V end lost 5 bases, the J end lost 10 bases, and 6 bases lay between the germline ends. Germline CDR1 is SGHTA and CDR2 is FQGNSA. The CDR3 sequence is CASSQIEQFF. DNA for the CDR3: TGTGCCAGCAGCCAAATCGAGCAGTTCTTC.

Here the CDR3 DNA reads TGTGCCAGCAGTTTGAAGCGGGACAGGTACGAGCAGTACTTC. It encodes CASSLKRDRYEQYF. The genes are TRBV27 and TRBJ2-7, with TRBD1 as a possible D gene (8 bases). This CDR3 contains 14 residues. CDR1 and CDR2 from the germline V gene are MNHEY and SMNVEV (reference sequence). Trimming took off 3 bases at V and 4 bases at J, with 13 bases between the two ends.

V is TRBV18 and J is TRBJ2-7; D is possibly TRBD2 (6 bases). Germline V lookup: CDR1 KGHSH, CDR2 LQKENI. The ends were cut back, 2 bases at V and 2 bases at J, with 10 bases in the middle. CDR3 size: 14 residues. This CDR3 reads CASSPSRGTYEQYF. CDR3 bases: TGTGCCAGCTCACCAAGTCGGGGGACCTACGAGCAGTACTTC.

This clone was counted only a few times. The rearrangement uses TRBV2 and TRBJ1-3; D may be TRBD1 (6 bases). This CDR3 is built from 15 residues. The V end was cut by 4 bases, the J end by 4 bases, with 14 bases between. Per germline, CDR1 SNHLY and CDR2 FYNNEI. CDR3 sequence reads: CASSVGGTSGNTIYF. For the CDR3, the DNA is TGTGCCAGCAGTGTGGGAGGGACATCAGGAAACACCATATATTTT.

The chain links TRBV2 to TRBJ1-2; the D is unclear. The V gene lost 7 bases and the J gene lost 1 base, with 7 bases spanning the gap. Germline loops: CDR1 SNHLY, CDR2 FYNNEI. This CDR3 region has 12 residues. The CDR3: CASKRINYGYTF. The CDR3 DNA is TGTGCCAGCAAGAGGATTAACTATGGCTACACCTTC.